This TCR beta chain was recovered during a study of T cell responses to AZD1222 COVID-19 vaccine. Libraries were prepared by immunoSEQ multiplex PCR; TCRdb keeps only in-frame clonotypes and omits some of them. This table holds around 120,000 clones, 70% to 90% found once. Germline assignment: CDR1 WNHNN and CDR2 SYGVQD (reference sequence). CDR3 length: 14 amino acids. Losses at the gene ends were 8 bases for V and 0 bases for J; bases not matched to a gene: 5. This clonotype originated in an adult in good health. The sample was peripheral blood, taken on day 0 of AZD1222 vaccination. This chain connects TRBV10-1 to TRBJ2-3, with TRBD2 identical over 7 bases. The CDR3 loop is CASAGELSTDTQYF. DNA for the CDR3: TGCGCCAGCGCGGGAGAGTTGAGCACAGATACGCAGTATTTT.